This T cell receptor beta chain was retrieved from a study of human T cells and chemical hapten exposure (dated by TCRdb to the early 2020s). Describing the broader study: For sensitization, 2% DPC in acetone was applied to a roughly 2 cm by roughly 2 cm area of upper inner arm skin. Throughout the approximately 24-week study period, patients were also given weekly therapeutic DPC doses on the scalp. Blood samples were taken from patients before sensitization (week 0) and then at 2, 6 and about 24 weeks after DPC sensitization. Peripheral blood TCR repertoire changes were tracked in vivo in alopecia patients during primary and secondary sensitization to the hapten diphenylcyclopropenone (DPC). Most of the patients in the cohort were female, and the cohort covered alopecia areata with under or over 50% scalp involvement, alopecia totalis and alopecia universalis. Libraries were combined into a pool for sequencing, and differences in TCR yield between samples came mainly from small differences in library volumes within the pool. Approximately 28 alopecia patients provided blood for TCR sequencing at one to four time points (pre-sensitization, 2, 6 and 24 weeks). Patch testing on the upper back used Finn chambers containing 0.01% DPC, with scoring done after 6 days according to International Contact Dermatitis Research Group standards.

Library generation was performed with RACE. Sequenced on a NextSeq 500. Library preparation attached unique molecular identifiers to individual cDNA molecules for quantitative, reproducible TCR counting. Each blood RNA sample was used to sequence both TCR alpha and TCR beta chains. The original pipeline was this. The median number of TCRs per sample was 95,638, ranging from about 20,000 to 750,000. V, J and CDR3 annotation of the TCR reads was performed with the Decombinator software suite. For the PS versus PT1 abundance plots, all samples were subsampled to the same number of TCRs (28,000). Expanded TCRs were defined as absent before sensitization and observed at least eight times at the 2-week time point. Using fastp at Q25 and MiXCR, TCRdb reprocessed the public reads and kept productive beta chains. A single entry per CDR3 protein holds the most common genes and DNA from its merged rows. The V and J calls, along with clone size, are taken from TCRdb and not from the paper's own processing. The sample table records approximately 80,000 distinct CDR3 sequences; about 11% of these occur just once. Approximately 4.6% of the sample belongs to the ten largest clones.

This clonotype was seen ten or more times. Its recognized antigen is unknown. No much larger clone exists at a distance of one base, and base qualities are not known. General study outcomes and caveats: All patients had alopecia, a presumed autoimmune disease, so their immune response might differ from that of healthy individuals. The number of PT1 expanded TCRs positively correlated with patch test score, significant at thresholds 8, 16 and 32 but not 4. Significantly more large CDR3 similarity clusters were formed by expanded TCRs than by pre-sensitization or healthy control sets, consistent with antigen-driven responses. No change with DPC sensitization was found in the number of TCRs above 1 in 1000 frequency, and no evidence of global repertoire structure alterations was found. Repeated subsampling changed both the strength of the expansion versus patch-test correlation and the threshold at which that correlation became significant.

Sample time point, as interpreted from the label and publication: patch test 1, 2 weeks after DPC sensitization. This specimen's treatment or condition label, per the study, means: therapeutic diphenylcyclopropenone sensitization with weekly scalp DPC. At every patch-test visit, the blood draw took place before the patch test was put on. Patients were considered eligible if aged 18 to 70, diagnosed with alopecia and deemed suitable for DPC therapy, and patients were excluded if pregnant. Total RNA was extracted from unfractionated whole blood collected in Tempus Blood RNA tubes. According to the germline V gene, CDR1 reads MDHEN and CDR2 reads SYDVKM. There are 13 amino acids in the CDR3, from cysteine to phenylalanine inclusive. The CDR3 DNA has 39 bases and is translated from base 1. The V and J ends are trimmed by 5 bases and 2 bases, leaving 9 bases between them.

The starting material was whole blood, obtained in connection with sensitization to the hapten diphenylcyclopropenone (DPC). This clonotype was obtained from a woman aged 45 to 65 with alopecia areata. Some clones in this sample may be carry-over from other donors' samples. The chain joins TRBV28 to TRBJ1-1; the D segment cannot be called with confidence. The CDR3 is CASSRLVNTEAFF. The bases are TGTGCCAGCAGTCGCCTGGTTAACACTGAAGCTTTCTTT. The CDR3, completed at both ends by the reference TRBV28 and TRBJ1-1 genes, gives the full variable domain DVKVTQSSRYLVKRTGEKVFLECVQDMDHENMFWYRQDPGLGLRLIYFSYDVKMKEKGDIPEGYSVSREKKERFSLILESASTNQTSMYLCASSRLVNTEAFFGQGTRLTVV.